A selection of T cell receptor beta chains follows, all from one sample in a study of blood T cell repertoires in COVID-19. Some clones are missing from TCRdb's copy, which holds only in-frame ones; the method was immunoSEQ multiplex PCR. This table holds 73,000 or so clones, around four fifths found once. Material: peripheral blood. The source is a man aged 55 to 69 with acute or convalescent COVID-19. CDR3s include the opening cysteine and the closing phenylalanine or tryptophan. Fields, in order: V gene, J gene, clone size, D gene, CDR3 protein, CDR3 DNA. A D gene is named only where the DNA matches it firmly. Only part of the rows carry a size: once, few, many, or a class if the clone is expanded.

>TRBV24-1|TRBJ1-5|-|-
CATGAGNQPQHF
TGTGCCACCGGGGCAGGCAATCAGCCCCAGCATTTT
>TRBV2|TRBJ1-1|-|-
CASSEWGGGTEAFF
TGTGCCAGCAGTGAGTGGGGGGGTGGCACTGAAGCTTTCTTT
>TRBV5-6|TRBJ2-5|few|-
CASSRDAKGDVFFGVTQYF
TGTGCCAGCAGCCGGGACGCGAAGGGGGATGTTTTTTTTGGTGTGACCCAGTACTTC
>TRBV30|TRBJ1-1|-|-
CACHPRGNTEAFF
TGTGCCTGTCATCCCCGGGGAAACACTGAAGCTTTCTTT
>TRBV19|TRBJ1-1|-|-
CASTDGLGAGFRGTEAFF
TGTGCCAGTACCGATGGCCTGGGGGCCGGGTTTAGGGGCACTGAAGCTTTCTTT
>TRBV7-3|TRBJ2-1|few|TRBD2
CASSTPGTTYNEQFF
TGTGCCAGCAGCACTCCCGGGACTACGTACAATGAGCAGTTCTTC
>TRBV12-5|TRBJ2-1|-|-
CASGLGATYNEQFF
TGTGCTAGTGGTTTGGGGGCCACCTACAATGAGCAGTTCTTC
>TRBV25-1|TRBJ2-1|-|-
CASGVTGSDEQFF
TGTGCCAGCGGGGTGACAGGTAGCGATGAGCAGTTCTTC
>TRBV6-1|TRBJ2-3|-|-
CASSEGWGRLDTQYF
TGTGCCAGCAGTGAAGGATGGGGGCGACTGGATACGCAGTATTTT
>TRBV11-3|TRBJ1-3|-|-
CASSLEGDTNTIYF
TGTGCCAGCAGCCTTGAAGGGGACACAAACACCATATATTTT
>TRBV6-5|TRBJ2-3|-|TRBD1
CASNRDRGSDTQYF
TGTGCCAGCAACCGGGACAGGGGATCAGATACGCAGTATTTT
>TRBV2|TRBJ2-5|-|-
CASRTVGETQYF
TGTGCCAGCCGGACAGTCGGCGAGACCCAGTACTTC
>TRBV30|TRBJ1-4|-|TRBD1
CVWSVSGGEKLFF
TGTGTCTGGAGTGTATCAGGGGGTGAAAAACTGTTTTTT
>TRBV6-1|TRBJ1-3|-|-
CASSELRTIYF
TGTGCCAGCAGTGAACTTCGCACCATATATTTT
>TRBV6-5|TRBJ2-1|-|-
CASSLAGLSYNEQFF
TGTGCCAGCAGTCTTGCAGGGCTTTCCTACAATGAGCAGTTCTTC
>TRBV2|TRBJ1-3|once|-
CASSETPQGNIIYF
TGTGCCAGCAGTGAAACGCCCCAGGGTAATATAATATATTTT
>TRBV11-3|TRBJ2-1|-|-
CASSSYYESSYNEQFF
TGTGCCAGCAGCTCATATTATGAGAGCTCCTACAATGAGCAGTTCTTC
>TRBV7-2|TRBJ2-3|-|-
CASSLPVTDTQYF
TGTGCCAGCAGCTTACCAGTCACAGATACGCAGTATTTT
>TRBV19|TRBJ2-6|-|TRBD1
CASSMGQMAPGANVLTF
TGTGCCAGTAGTATGGGACAGATGGCACCTGGGGCCAACGTCCTGACTTTC
>TRBV27|TRBJ2-2|-|-
CASSLSANTGELFF
TGTGCCAGCAGTTTATCAGCAAACACCGGGGAGCTGTTTTTT
>TRBV11-3|TRBJ2-5|few|-
CASSLSAAQETQYF
TGTGCCAGCAGCTTATCGGCGGCACAAGAGACCCAGTACTTC
>TRBV11-2|TRBJ2-2|once|-
CASSLAGIDTGELFF
TGTGCCAGCAGCTTAGCGGGGATTGACACCGGGGAGCTGTTTTTT
>TRBV11-2|TRBJ2-1|-|TRBD1
CASSPMTGAVDEQFF
TGTGCCAGCAGCCCGATGACAGGGGCGGTGGATGAGCAGTTCTTC
>TRBV7-2|TRBJ2-2|-|TRBD2
CASRQIAGGLYTGELFF
TGTGCCAGCAGACAAATAGCGGGGGGGTTGTACACCGGGGAGCTGTTTTTT
>TRBV11-2|TRBJ2-1|-|-
CASSHQPRTATYNEQFF
TGTGCCAGCAGCCACCAACCTCGGACAGCTACCTACAATGAGCAGTTCTTC
>TRBV10-3|TRBJ2-2|-|TRBD1
CAISALGGQENTGELFF
TGTGCCATCAGTGCGTTAGGGGGACAGGAGAACACCGGGGAGCTGTTTTTT
>TRBV5-6|TRBJ1-1|-|-
CASSLGQFFLEAFF
TGTGCCAGCAGCTTGGGGCAGTTTTTTTTGGAAGCTTTCTTT
>TRBV9|TRBJ2-3|-|-
CASSVDGIVTDTQYF
TGTGCCAGCAGCGTAGACGGGATTGTCACAGATACGCAGTATTTT
>TRBV5-1|TRBJ1-2|-|TRBD1
CASSLTGEDGYTF
TGCGCCAGCAGCTTGACAGGGGAGGACGGCTACACCTTC
>TRBV18|TRBJ2-5|-|-
CASSPSPARKETQYF
TGTGCCAGCTCACCATCGCCCGCCAGGAAAGAGACCCAGTACTTC
>TRBV5-1|TRBJ2-5|once|-
CASSLGAQETQYF
TGCGCCAGCAGCTTGGGGGCCCAAGAGACCCAGTACTTC
>TRBV5-5|TRBJ1-5|-|TRBD1
CASSLGLTGVVQPQHF
TGTGCCAGCAGCTTGGGACTGACAGGGGTAGTTCAGCCCCAGCATTTT
>TRBV10-3|TRBJ1-2|-|-
CAISESKGPGTTYGYTF
TGTGCCATCAGTGAGTCGAAGGGGCCAGGGACTACCTATGGCTACACCTTC
>TRBV5-1|TRBJ2-7|many|TRBD2
CASSIGLAGDGSYEQYF
TGCGCCAGCAGCATCGGACTAGCGGGAGATGGGTCCTACGAGCAGTACTTC
>TRBV5-1|TRBJ2-1|-|TRBD1
CASSFLDRGSNEQFF
TGCGCCAGCAGCTTCTTGGACAGGGGCTCCAATGAGCAGTTCTTC
>TRBV7-3|TRBJ2-5|few|TRBD2
CASSPSGGWEETQYF
TGTGCCAGCAGCCCTAGCGGGGGGTGGGAAGAGACCCAGTACTTC
>TRBV6-6|TRBJ2-4|-|TRBD2
CASSRDIAGENIQYF
TGTGCCAGCAGCCGCGACATAGCGGGGGAGAACATTCAGTACTTC
>TRBV24-1|TRBJ2-5|many|TRBD2
CATSETSGRTGETQYF
TGTGCCACCAGTGAAACTAGCGGGAGGACGGGGGAGACCCAGTACTTC
>TRBV5-1|TRBJ2-3|once|TRBD2
CASSDGRAKGDTQYF
TGCGCCAGCAGCGACGGGAGGGCCAAGGGTGATACGCAGTATTTT
>TRBV9|TRBJ1-5|once|-
CASSVGEGTKPQHF
TGTGCCAGCAGCGTAGGGGAGGGTACGAAGCCCCAGCATTTT
>TRBV5-1|TRBJ2-6|-|-
CASSLAGAGANVLTF
TGCGCCAGCAGCTTGGCAGGGGCCGGGGCCAACGTCCTGACTTTC
>TRBV12-3/TRBV12-4|TRBJ2-5|-|-
CASSLGYKTQYF
TGTGCCAGCAGTTTGGGCTACAAGACCCAGTACTTC
>TRBV7-2|TRBJ2-1|few|-
CASSSGESWEVRYNEQFF
TGTGCCAGCAGCTCTGGGGAGTCGTGGGAGGTTAGGTACAATGAGCAGTTCTTC
>TRBV11-2|TRBJ2-1|many|-
CASSFRGYDEALDNEQFF
TGTGCCAGCAGCTTTAGGGGTTATGACGAGGCTTTGGACAATGAGCAGTTCTTC
>TRBV5-1|TRBJ2-3|-|-
CASSSPQLASNTDTQYF
TGCGCCAGCAGCTCACCTCAACTAGCATCAAACACAGATACGCAGTATTTT
>TRBV29-1|TRBJ1-1|few|TRBD1
CSGSDRENTEAFF
TGCAGCGGATCGGACAGGGAGAACACTGAAGCTTTCTTT
>TRBV4-2|TRBJ1-1|-|-
CASSRGLSEAFF
TGTGCCAGCTCGCGGGGTCTCTCTGAAGCTTTCTTT
>TRBV3-1/TRBV3-2|TRBJ1-2|-|TRBD1
CASSRGTGGKGYGYTF
TGTGCCAGCAGCCGGGGGACAGGGGGCAAAGGGTATGGCTACACCTTC
>TRBV19|TRBJ1-1|once|-
CASSMGGRGTEAFF
TGTGCCAGTAGTATGGGGGGTAGGGGCACTGAAGCTTTCTTT
>TRBV10-3|TRBJ2-5|-|TRBD2
CAIGLAGAETQYF
TGTGCCATCGGGCTAGCGGGGGCGGAGACCCAGTACTTC
>TRBV18|TRBJ2-3|-|TRBD2
CASSPPAGGITDTQYF
TGTGCCAGCTCCCCTCCAGCGGGAGGTATCACAGATACGCAGTATTTT